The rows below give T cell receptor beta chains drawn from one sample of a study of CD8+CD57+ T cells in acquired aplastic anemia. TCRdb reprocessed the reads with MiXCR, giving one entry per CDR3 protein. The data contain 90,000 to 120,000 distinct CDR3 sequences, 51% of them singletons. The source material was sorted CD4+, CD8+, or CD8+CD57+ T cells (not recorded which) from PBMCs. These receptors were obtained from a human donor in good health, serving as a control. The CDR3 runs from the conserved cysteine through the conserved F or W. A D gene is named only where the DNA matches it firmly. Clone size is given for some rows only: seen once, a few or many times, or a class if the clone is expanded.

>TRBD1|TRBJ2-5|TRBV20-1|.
TGCAGTGCTAGGGGACAGGTGGTAGGAGAGACCCAGTACTTC
CSARGQVVGETQYF
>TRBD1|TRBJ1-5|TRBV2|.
TGTGCCAGTACCGGGACAGGCTTTAAGCCCCAGCATTTT
CASTGTGFKPQHF
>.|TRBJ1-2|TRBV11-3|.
TGTGCCAGCAGCGTCAGGGGTTGGCCCTTC
CASSVRGWPF
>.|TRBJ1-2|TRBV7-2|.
TGTGCCAGCAGCTTAGCCACACAGGTCTACTATGGCTACACCTTC
CASSLATQVYYGYTF
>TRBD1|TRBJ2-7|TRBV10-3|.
TGTGCCATCAGTACCGGGACAGGGGGTGGCTTGGGCGAGCAGTACTTC
CAISTGTGGGLGEQYF
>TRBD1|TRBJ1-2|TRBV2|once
TGTGCCAGCAGTCCGGGACAGGGGGCACGAAGCTACACCTTC
CASSPGQGARSYTF
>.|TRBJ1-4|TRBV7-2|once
TGTGCCAGCAGCTTACACAGGGATGAAAAACTGTTTTTT
CASSLHRDEKLFF
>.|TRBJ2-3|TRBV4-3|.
TGCGCCAGCAGCCTCCGAGTCTCTCTAGCAGATACGCAGTATTTT
CASSLRVSLADTQYF
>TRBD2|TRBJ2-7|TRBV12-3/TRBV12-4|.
TGTGCCAGCAGTTTACGGGAGGAAGTCTACGAGCGGTACTTC
CASSLREEVYERYF
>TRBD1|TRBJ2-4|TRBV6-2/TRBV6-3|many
TGTGCCAGCACGCAAGACAGGGGGCTGATCATTCAGTACTTC
CASTQDRGLIIQYF
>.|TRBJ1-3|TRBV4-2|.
TGTGCCAGCAGCCAAGATCGGATTAGCTCTGGAAACACCATATATTTT
CASSQDRISSGNTIYF
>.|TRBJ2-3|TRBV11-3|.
TGTGCCAGCAGCCGACGGGGAGCAGATACGCAGTATTTT
CASSRRGADTQYF
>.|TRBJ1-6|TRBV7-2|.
TGTGCCAGCAGCTCCTGGACAGCCTCACCCCTCCACTTT
CASSSWTASPLHF
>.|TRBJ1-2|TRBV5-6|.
TGTGCCAGCAGCTTGGCAGGTGGGGGCTTTGGCTACACCTTC
CASSLAGGGFGYTF
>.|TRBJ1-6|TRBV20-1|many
TGCAGTGCTAGGATCCCCACGGACGGTGATAATTCACCCCTCCACTTT
CSARIPTDGDNSPLHF
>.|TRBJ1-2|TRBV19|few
TGTGCCAGTAGGACGAGGAACTATGGCTACACCTTC
CASRTRNYGYTF
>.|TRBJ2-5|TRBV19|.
TGTGCCAGTATGGGGGTCTGGCACATCGAAGAGACCCAGTACTTC
CASMGVWHIEETQYF
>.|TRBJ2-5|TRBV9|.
TGTGCCAGCAGCGTAGGGGTCCTACCCCAAGAGACCCAGTACTTC
CASSVGVLPQETQYF
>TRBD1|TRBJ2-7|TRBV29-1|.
TGCAGCGTTGCAAGACAGGGTATCTACGAACAGTACTTC
CSVARQGIYEQYF
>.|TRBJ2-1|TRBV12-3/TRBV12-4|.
TGTGCCAGCAGTTTAGCGTGGGGGGTCAATGAGCAGTTCTTC
CASSLAWGVNEQFF
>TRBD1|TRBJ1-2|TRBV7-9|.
TGTGCCAGCAGACCGACAGGGTTGGATGGCTACACCTTC
CASRPTGLDGYTF
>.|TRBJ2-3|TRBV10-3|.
TGTGCCATCAGTGAGTCTCAAGGATTGGATACGCAGTATTTT
CAISESQGLDTQYF
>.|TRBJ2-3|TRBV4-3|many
TGCGCCAGCAGCCAAGATGACAGCGCGACTAGCACAGATACGCAGTATTTT
CASSQDDSATSTDTQYF
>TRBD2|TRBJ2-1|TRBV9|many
TGTGCCAGCAGCGTAGTCGGGGGGGACTACAATGAGCAGTTCTTC
CASSVVGGDYNEQFF
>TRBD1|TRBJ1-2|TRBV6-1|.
TGTGCCAGCAGTGAACCCAGGACAGGGAGGTATGGCTACACCTTC
CASSEPRTGRYGYTF
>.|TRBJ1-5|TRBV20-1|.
TGCAGTGCTAGGGACCGGGATAGCAATCAGCCCCAGCATTTT
CSARDRDSNQPQHF
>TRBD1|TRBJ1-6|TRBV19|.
TGTGCCAGTTTGAGGGACAGGGATTCACCCCTCCACTTT
CASLRDRDSPLHF
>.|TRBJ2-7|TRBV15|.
TGTGCCAGCAGCTCCGGGCCTAGGCCTTACGAGCAGTACTTC
CASSSGPRPYEQYF
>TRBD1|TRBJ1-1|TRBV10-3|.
TGTGCCATCAGTGAGTCGGACAGGGCGAACACTGAAGCTTTCTTT
CAISESDRANTEAFF
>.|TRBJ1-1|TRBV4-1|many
TGCGCCAGCAGCTTGGGAGGGGGGGACACTGAAGCTTTCTTT
CASSLGGGDTEAFF
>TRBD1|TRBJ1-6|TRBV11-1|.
TGTGCCAGCAGCTGTGGTGAGGGGGCTAATTCACCCCTCCACTTT
CASSCGEGANSPLHF
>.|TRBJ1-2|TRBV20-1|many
TGCAGTGCTAGTGGGGGCGAACCTGGCTACACCTTC
CSASGGEPGYTF
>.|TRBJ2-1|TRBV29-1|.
TGCAGCGCTGGAACCTCCCCCTACAATGAGCAGTTCTTC
CSAGTSPYNEQFF
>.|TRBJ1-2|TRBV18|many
TGTGCCAGCCCCCCGGACCGGCGCTATGGCTACACCTTC
CASPPDRRYGYTF
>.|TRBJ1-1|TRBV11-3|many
TGTGCCAGCAGCTTAGGTGACACTGAAGCTTTCTTT
CASSLGDTEAFF
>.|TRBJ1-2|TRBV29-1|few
TGCAGCGTAGGTAGGCAGGGAACTGCCTATGGCTACACCTTC
CSVGRQGTAYGYTF
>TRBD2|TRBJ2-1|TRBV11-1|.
TGTGCCAGCAGCTTAGAGGCTAGCGGGGGGGCCGATGAGCAGTTCTTC
CASSLEASGGADEQFF
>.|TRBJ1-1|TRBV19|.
TGTGCCAGTAGTTTTAGTGACCGGCCGGAACCTTTCTTT
CASSFSDRPEPFF
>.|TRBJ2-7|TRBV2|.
TGTGCCAGCAGCGACCAGAACAGGGTGATCTCGAGCTTC
CASSDQNRVISSF
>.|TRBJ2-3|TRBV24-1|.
TGTGCCACCAGTGGTGGTGAAGTAAGAAGCACAGATACGCAGTATTTT
CATSGGEVRSTDTQYF
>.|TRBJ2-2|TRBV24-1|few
TGTGCCACCAGTGATGACGGGGCGGGCACCGGGGAGCTGTTTTTT
CATSDDGAGTGELFF
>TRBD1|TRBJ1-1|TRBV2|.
TGTGCCAGCAGTGGACAGGGCGAAGCTTTCTTT
CASSGQGEAFF
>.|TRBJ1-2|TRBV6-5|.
TGTGCCAGCAGTTATTCTATATACTATGGCTACACCTTC
CASSYSIYYGYTF
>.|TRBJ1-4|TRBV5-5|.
TGTGCCAGCAGCCCGCCGAATCGGGCTCATGAAAAACTGTTTTTT
CASSPPNRAHEKLFF
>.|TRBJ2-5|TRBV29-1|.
TGCAGCGTCCGGGGGAAGGGGGGTAGCCAAGAGACCCAGTACTTC
CSVRGKGGSQETQYF
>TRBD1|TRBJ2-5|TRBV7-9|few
TGTGCCAGCAGCCGTAGGGACAGCCTCCCGGGGACCCAGTACTTC
CASSRRDSLPGTQYF